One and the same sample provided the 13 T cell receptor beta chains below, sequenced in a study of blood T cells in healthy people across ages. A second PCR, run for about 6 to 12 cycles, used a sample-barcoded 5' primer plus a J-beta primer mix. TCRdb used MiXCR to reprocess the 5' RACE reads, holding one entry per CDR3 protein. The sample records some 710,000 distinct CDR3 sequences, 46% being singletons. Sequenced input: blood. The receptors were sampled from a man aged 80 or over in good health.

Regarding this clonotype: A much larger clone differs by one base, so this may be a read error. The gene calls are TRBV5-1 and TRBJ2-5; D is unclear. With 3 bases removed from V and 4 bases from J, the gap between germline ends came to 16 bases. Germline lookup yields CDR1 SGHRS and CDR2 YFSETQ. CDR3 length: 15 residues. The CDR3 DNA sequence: TGCGCCAGCAGCTCGAGGACCCAGAATTCAGAGACCCAGTACTTC. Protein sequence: CASSSRTQNSETQYF.

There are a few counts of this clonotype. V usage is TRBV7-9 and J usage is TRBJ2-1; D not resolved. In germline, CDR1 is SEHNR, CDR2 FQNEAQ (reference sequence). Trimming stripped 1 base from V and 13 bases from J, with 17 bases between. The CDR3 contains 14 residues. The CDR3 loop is CASSLDLSQETQFF. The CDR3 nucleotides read TGTGCCAGCAGCTTAGACTTGAGCCAAGAGACCCAGTTCTTC.

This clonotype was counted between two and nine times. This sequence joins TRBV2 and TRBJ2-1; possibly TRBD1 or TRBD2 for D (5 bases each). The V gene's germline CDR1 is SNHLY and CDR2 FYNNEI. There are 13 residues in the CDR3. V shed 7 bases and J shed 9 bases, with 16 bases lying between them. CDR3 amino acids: CASTITSGTEQFF. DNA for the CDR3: TGTGCCAGCACCATTACGTCAGGGACTGAGCAGTTCTTC.

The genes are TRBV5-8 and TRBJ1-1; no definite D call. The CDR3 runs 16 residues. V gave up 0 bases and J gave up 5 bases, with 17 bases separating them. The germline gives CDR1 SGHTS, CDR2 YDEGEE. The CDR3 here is CASSLDFGPPGTEAFF. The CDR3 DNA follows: TGTGCCAGCAGCTTGGATTTCGGACCACCGGGAACTGAAGCTTTCTTT.

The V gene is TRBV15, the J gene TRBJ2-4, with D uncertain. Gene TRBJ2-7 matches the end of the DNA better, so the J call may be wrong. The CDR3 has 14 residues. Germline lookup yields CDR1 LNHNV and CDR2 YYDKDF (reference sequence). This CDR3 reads CATSRVLRVAEQYF. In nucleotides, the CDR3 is TGTGCCACCAGCAGAGTTTTACGGGTAGCCGAGCAGTACTTC.

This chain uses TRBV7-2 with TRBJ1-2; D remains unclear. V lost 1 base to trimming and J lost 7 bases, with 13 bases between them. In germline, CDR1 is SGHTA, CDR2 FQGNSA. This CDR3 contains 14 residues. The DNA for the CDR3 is TGTGCCAGCAGCTTAGGCGGGGAAAGCGGTGGCTACACCTTC. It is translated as CASSLGGESGGYTF.

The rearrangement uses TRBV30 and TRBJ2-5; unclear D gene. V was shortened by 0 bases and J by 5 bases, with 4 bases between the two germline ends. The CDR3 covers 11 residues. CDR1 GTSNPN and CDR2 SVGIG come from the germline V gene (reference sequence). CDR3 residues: CAWSVQETQYF. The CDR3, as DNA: TGTGCCTGGAGTGTACAGGAGACCCAGTACTTC.

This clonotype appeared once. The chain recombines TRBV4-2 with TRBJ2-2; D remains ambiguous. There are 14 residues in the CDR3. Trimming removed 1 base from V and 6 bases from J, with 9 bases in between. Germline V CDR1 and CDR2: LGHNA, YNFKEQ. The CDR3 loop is CASSQVSGSGELFF. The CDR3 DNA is TGTGCCAGCAGCCAAGTATCGGGTTCCGGGGAGCTGTTTTTT.

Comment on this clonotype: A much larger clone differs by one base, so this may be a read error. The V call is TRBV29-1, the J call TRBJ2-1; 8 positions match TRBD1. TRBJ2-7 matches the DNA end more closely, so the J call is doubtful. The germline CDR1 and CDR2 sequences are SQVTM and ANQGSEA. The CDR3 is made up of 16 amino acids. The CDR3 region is CSVVASGQGAYNEQYF. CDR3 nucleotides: TGCAGCGTTGTAGCTTCGGGGCAGGGGGCTTACAATGAGCAGTACTTC.

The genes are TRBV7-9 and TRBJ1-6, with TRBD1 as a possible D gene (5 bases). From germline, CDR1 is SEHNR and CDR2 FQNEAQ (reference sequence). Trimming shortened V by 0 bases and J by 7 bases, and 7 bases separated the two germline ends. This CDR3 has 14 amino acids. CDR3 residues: CASSLAQGNSPLHF. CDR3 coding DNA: TGTGCCAGCAGCTTAGCGCAGGGAAATTCACCCCTCCACTTT.

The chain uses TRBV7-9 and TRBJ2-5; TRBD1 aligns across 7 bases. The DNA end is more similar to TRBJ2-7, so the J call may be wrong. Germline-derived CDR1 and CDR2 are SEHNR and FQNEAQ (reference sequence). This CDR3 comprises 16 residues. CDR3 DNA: TGTGCCAGCAGCTTAGCTTCGGTAGTGGGACAGCGCGAGCAGTACTTC. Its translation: CASSLASVVGQREQYF.

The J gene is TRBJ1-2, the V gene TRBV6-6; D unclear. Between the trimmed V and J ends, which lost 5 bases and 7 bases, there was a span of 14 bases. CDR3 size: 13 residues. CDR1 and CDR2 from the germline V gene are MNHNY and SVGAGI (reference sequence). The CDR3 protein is CASSDGGNSGYTF. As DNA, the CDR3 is TGTGCCAGCAGTGACGGCGGGAACAGTGGCTACACCTTC.

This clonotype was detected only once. CDR3 DNA sequence: TGTGCCAGCAGTTTAGCGGCGAGGTCAACTAATGAAAAACTGTTTTTT. It codes for CASSLAARSTNEKLFF. This chain connects TRBV28 to TRBJ1-4; D gene uncertain. This CDR3 is 16 amino acids long. Trimming removed 2 bases from V and 0 bases from J, with 10 bases in between. The germline gives CDR1 MDHEN, CDR2 SYDVKM.